Listed below are T cell receptor beta chains from one sample, sequenced in a study of T cells in Graves' hyperthyroidism and ophthalmopathy. Each CDR3 protein is one row after TCRdb ran MiXCR on the multiplex PCR reads. The sample yields hundreds of thousands of distinct CDR3 sequences, 35% to 40% seen once. The specimen sequenced was blood. Receptors were obtained from a man aged 18 to 29 with Graves' hyperthyroidism. The CDR3 runs from the conserved cysteine through the conserved F or W. Fields, in order: clone size, D gene, J gene, V gene, CDR3 protein, CDR3 DNA. D genes are given only for firm matches. Size tells how often a clone was seen (once, few, many) or the class of an expanded clone, and some rows leave it out.

abundance: .
d_gene: .
j_gene: TRBJ2-7
v_gene: TRBV20-1
CDR3aa: CSAATPGTETYEQYF
CDR3nt: TGCAGTGCCGCCACCCCCGGGACGGAGACCTACGAGCAGTACTTC

abundance: .
d_gene: .
j_gene: TRBJ2-2
v_gene: TRBV29-1
CDR3aa: CSVVITGFSGELFF
CDR3nt: TGCAGCGTTGTCATTACAGGGTTCAGCGGGGAGCTGTTTTTT

abundance: .
d_gene: .
j_gene: TRBJ1-2
v_gene: TRBV15
CDR3aa: CATSSLEQGNGYGYTF
CDR3nt: TGTGCCACCAGCAGCTTGGAACAGGGCAACGGCTATGGCTACACCTTC

abundance: many
d_gene: .
j_gene: TRBJ2-5
v_gene: TRBV12-3/TRBV12-4
CDR3aa: CASSPLRAETQYF
CDR3nt: TGTGCCAGCAGCCCCTTGAGGGCAGAGACCCAGTACTTC

abundance: many
d_gene: .
j_gene: TRBJ1-5
v_gene: TRBV6-6
CDR3aa: CASSYRPAISNQPQHF
CDR3nt: TGTGCCAGCAGTTACCGGCCAGCGATCAGCAATCAGCCCCAGCATTTT

abundance: .
d_gene: TRBD1
j_gene: TRBJ1-1
v_gene: TRBV7-8
CDR3aa: CASSLPRQGSRAFF
CDR3nt: TGTGCCAGCAGCTTACCCAGACAGGGCTCCAGGGCTTTCTTT

abundance: .
d_gene: .
j_gene: TRBJ1-2
v_gene: TRBV6-6
CDR3aa: CASSFEGGYTF
CDR3nt: TGTGCCAGCAGTTTTGAGGGTGGCTACACCTTC

abundance: .
d_gene: .
j_gene: TRBJ2-7
v_gene: TRBV12-3/TRBV12-4
CDR3aa: CASSYGHYEQYF
CDR3nt: TGTGCCAGCAGTTACGGTCACTACGAGCAGTACTTC

abundance: many
d_gene: .
j_gene: TRBJ1-1
v_gene: TRBV10-2
CDR3aa: CASSVRGRGEAFF
CDR3nt: TGCGCCAGCAGTGTTCGGGGGCGAGGTGAAGCTTTCTTT

abundance: many
d_gene: .
j_gene: TRBJ1-2
v_gene: TRBV29-1
CDR3aa: CSVPSRAGGYTF
CDR3nt: TGCAGCGTCCCTTCGAGGGCGGGTGGCTACACCTTC

abundance: many
d_gene: .
j_gene: TRBJ1-2
v_gene: TRBV29-1
CDR3aa: CSVLGRVGNGYTF
CDR3nt: TGCAGCGTTCTTGGCAGGGTGGGCAATGGCTACACCTTC

abundance: few
d_gene: .
j_gene: TRBJ1-1
v_gene: TRBV5-1
CDR3aa: CASSFFSGTEAFF
CDR3nt: TGCGCCAGCAGCTTTTTCAGTGGAACTGAAGCTTTCTTT

abundance: .
d_gene: TRBD1
j_gene: TRBJ2-7
v_gene: TRBV5-6
CDR3aa: CASTKEGQSYEQYF
CDR3nt: TGTGCCAGCACCAAAGAGGGACAGTCCTACGAGCAGTACTTC

abundance: .
d_gene: .
j_gene: TRBJ2-7
v_gene: TRBV7-2
CDR3aa: CASSRDGLTYEQYF
CDR3nt: TGTGCCAGCAGCCGTGACGGGCTAACCTACGAGCAGTACTTC

abundance: .
d_gene: .
j_gene: TRBJ2-5
v_gene: TRBV20-1
CDR3aa: CSARIGVFETQYF
CDR3nt: TGCAGTGCTAGGATTGGGGTATTCGAGACCCAGTACTTC

abundance: many
d_gene: .
j_gene: TRBJ1-5
v_gene: TRBV19
CDR3aa: CASSIVKPDQPQHF
CDR3nt: TGTGCCAGTAGTATAGTGAAACCTGATCAGCCCCAGCATTTT

abundance: many
d_gene: .
j_gene: TRBJ2-5
v_gene: TRBV19
CDR3aa: CASSSGVETQYF
CDR3nt: TGTGCCAGTAGTTCCGGGGTAGAGACCCAGTACTTC

abundance: many
d_gene: TRBD1
j_gene: TRBJ1-5
v_gene: TRBV7-2
CDR3aa: CASSYLGTGGYQPQHF
CDR3nt: TGTGCCAGCAGCTACCTCGGGACAGGGGGTTATCAGCCCCAGCATTTT

abundance: .
d_gene: .
j_gene: TRBJ1-4
v_gene: TRBV10-3
CDR3aa: CASKQVTNEKLFF
CDR3nt: TGTGCCAGCAAGCAGGTTACTAATGAAAAACTGTTTTTT

abundance: once
d_gene: .
j_gene: TRBJ1-5
v_gene: TRBV11-2
CDR3aa: CASSLDSLSNQPQHF
CDR3nt: TGTGCCAGCAGCTTAGATTCCCTTAGCAATCAGCCCCAGCATTTT

abundance: few
d_gene: .
j_gene: TRBJ2-5
v_gene: TRBV6-1
CDR3aa: CASSDLLGAQETQYF
CDR3nt: TGTGCCAGCAGTGACTTACTCGGCGCCCAAGAGACCCAGTACTTC

abundance: few
d_gene: .
j_gene: TRBJ2-5
v_gene: TRBV12-3/TRBV12-4
CDR3aa: CATKAGGTDSQETQYF
CDR3nt: TGTGCCACCAAAGCAGGGGGGACTGACAGTCAAGAGACCCAGTACTTC

abundance: .
d_gene: TRBD1
j_gene: TRBJ2-7
v_gene: TRBV7-2
CDR3aa: CASSPVGTGEQYF
CDR3nt: TGTGCCAGCAGCCCAGTGGGGACAGGGGAGCAGTACTTC

abundance: many
d_gene: TRBD1
j_gene: TRBJ2-7
v_gene: TRBV2
CDR3aa: CASRKTGGSYEQYF
CDR3nt: TGTGCCAGCAGGAAGACAGGGGGCTCCTACGAGCAGTACTTC

abundance: .
d_gene: .
j_gene: TRBJ1-1
v_gene: TRBV6-6
CDR3aa: CASSPLDGNTEAFF
CDR3nt: TGTGCCAGCAGCCCCTTGGACGGGAACACTGAAGCTTTCTTT

abundance: .
d_gene: .
j_gene: TRBJ1-1
v_gene: TRBV10-3
CDR3aa: CAISEGEGTEAFF
CDR3nt: TGTGCCATCAGTGAGGGGGAGGGCACTGAAGCTTTCTTT

abundance: .
d_gene: .
j_gene: TRBJ2-3
v_gene: TRBV24-1
CDR3aa: CATSGRSSTDTQYF
CDR3nt: TGTGCCACCAGTGGACGGTCTAGCACAGATACGCAGTATTTT

abundance: many
d_gene: .
j_gene: TRBJ1-5
v_gene: TRBV2
CDR3aa: CASSFNLYPPQHF
CDR3nt: TGTGCCAGCAGCTTTAACCTTTACCCGCCCCAGCATTTT

abundance: few
d_gene: .
j_gene: TRBJ1-1
v_gene: TRBV11-1
CDR3aa: CASSAIPPGRRNTEAFF
CDR3nt: TGTGCCAGCAGCGCCATCCCCCCGGGGCGGAGGAACACTGAAGCTTTCTTT

abundance: many
d_gene: .
j_gene: TRBJ1-1
v_gene: TRBV7-3
CDR3aa: CASQSTPNTEAFF
CDR3nt: TGTGCCAGCCAGTCCACACCGAACACTGAAGCTTTCTTT

abundance: .
d_gene: .
j_gene: TRBJ1-3
v_gene: TRBV9
CDR3aa: CASSVSGARSSGNTIYF
CDR3nt: TGTGCCAGCAGCGTCTCAGGGGCCCGCTCATCTGGAAACACCATATATTTT

abundance: few
d_gene: .
j_gene: TRBJ1-2
v_gene: TRBV2
CDR3aa: CASSDLAGVWGYTF
CDR3nt: TGTGCCAGCAGTGACCTAGCAGGGGTCTGGGGCTACACCTTC

abundance: .
d_gene: .
j_gene: TRBJ2-5
v_gene: TRBV7-2
CDR3aa: CASSLDQLAQYF
CDR3nt: TGTGCCAGCAGCTTAGACCAGTTGGCCCAGTACTTC

abundance: many
d_gene: TRBD1
j_gene: TRBJ1-1
v_gene: TRBV2
CDR3aa: CASSGGQHTEAFF
CDR3nt: TGTGCCAGCAGTGGGGGACAGCACACTGAAGCTTTCTTT

abundance: .
d_gene: .
j_gene: TRBJ1-2
v_gene: TRBV20-1
CDR3aa: CSAWGNYGYTF
CDR3nt: TGCAGTGCCTGGGGAAACTATGGCTACACCTTC

abundance: many
d_gene: TRBD1
j_gene: TRBJ1-1
v_gene: TRBV20-1
CDR3aa: CSARNQGVHTEAFF
CDR3nt: TGCAGTGCTAGGAACCAGGGGGTCCACACTGAAGCTTTCTTT

abundance: .
d_gene: TRBD2
j_gene: TRBJ2-2
v_gene: TRBV5-1
CDR3aa: CASSSGASYTGELFF
CDR3nt: TGCGCCAGCAGCAGCGGGGCTAGCTACACCGGGGAGCTGTTTTTT

abundance: many
d_gene: .
j_gene: TRBJ1-3
v_gene: TRBV7-2
CDR3aa: CASSLVDIGNTIYF
CDR3nt: TGTGCCAGCAGCTTAGTGGACATAGGAAACACCATATATTTT

abundance: few
d_gene: .
j_gene: TRBJ1-1
v_gene: TRBV4-1
CDR3aa: CASSQAVDPEAFF
CDR3nt: TGCGCCAGCAGCCAAGCCGTGGACCCTGAAGCTTTCTTT

abundance: few
d_gene: .
j_gene: TRBJ2-7
v_gene: TRBV4-3
CDR3aa: CASSQEMGNEQYF
CDR3nt: TGCGCCAGCAGCCAAGAAATGGGCAACGAGCAGTACTTC

abundance: many
d_gene: .
j_gene: TRBJ2-7
v_gene: TRBV6-1
CDR3aa: CASSSQTQGSEQYF
CDR3nt: TGTGCCAGCAGTTCCCAAACGCAGGGTTCCGAGCAGTACTTC

abundance: .
d_gene: .
j_gene: TRBJ1-6
v_gene: TRBV5-1
CDR3aa: CASRSLGQENSPLHF
CDR3nt: TGCGCCAGCAGATCGCTCGGGCAGGAGAATTCACCCCTCCACTTT

abundance: .
d_gene: TRBD2
j_gene: TRBJ2-5
v_gene: TRBV2
CDR3aa: CASSPSNRGRAGDPQETQYF
CDR3nt: TGTGCCAGCAGTCCCTCCAATCGCGGGAGGGCCGGGGACCCACAAGAGACCCAGTACTTC

abundance: .
d_gene: TRBD1
j_gene: TRBJ2-7
v_gene: TRBV4-1
CDR3aa: CASSYFEGATGEQYF
CDR3nt: TGCGCCAGCAGCTACTTCGAGGGGGCCACGGGCGAGCAGTACTTC